This TCR beta chain comes out of a study of vaccination effects on CD4 cells after COVID-19. Profiling relied on immunoSEQ multiplex PCR, and the TCRdb table lists in-frame clones only, not all of them. This table holds fewer than 65,000 clones, 81% found once. In germline, CDR1 is MNHEY, CDR2 SVGAGI. The CDR3 totals 16 residues. Trimming removed 0 bases from V and 0 bases from J, with 10 bases in between. In regard to this clone: The target antigen is unknown.

Within the ViraFEST assay, antigen-specific CD4+ T cells underwent expansion with viral peptide pools prior to sequencing. Following a roughly 10-day culture, CD4+ T cells were purified. Testing of the vaccine recipients showed negative nucleocapsid antibodies and no prior SARS-CoV-2 infection. This clonotype was obtained from a human donor who received a COVID-19 vaccine. Source: CD4+ T cells from PBMCs cultured with HCoV-229E spike peptides, taken before COVID-19 vaccination. The rearrangement links TRBV6-5 to TRBJ2-3; the D is unclear. CDR3 coding DNA: TGTGCCAGCAGTTACTCTGTCCGAGCTAGCACAGATACGCAGTATTTT. Amino acid sequence: CASSYSVRASTDTQYF.